Reported below is one T cell receptor (beta chain). What it binds is not known. The protocol was immunoSEQ multiplex PCR, while the TCRdb copy is restricted to in-frame clones and leaves out a portion. The profile shows tens of thousands of clones, around 82% of them singletons. The data were obtained in a study of T cell responses to AZD1222 COVID-19 vaccine. Study-wide results and limits: Epitopes outside B.1.351 and B.1.1.7 mutated regions reportedly drew nearly half of spike TCRs. Spike-wide coverage was observed for vaccine-associated CD4 TCRs, with dominant responses at 160-218 and 743-854.

The germline V gene encodes CDR1 MDHEN and CDR2 SYDVKM. Trimming pared 3 bases from V and 2 bases from J, leaving 11 bases between. The CDR3 contains 15 residues. The V and J genes are TRBV28 and TRBJ1-3; maybe TRBD1 (5 bases). The source was peripheral blood, collected 28 days after the second AZD1222 dose. The origin of this receptor is an adult who received the AZD1222 COVID-19 vaccine. The CDR3 loop reads CASSFAGFPGNTIYF. The CDR3 DNA reads TGTGCCAGCAGTTTTGCAGGGTTCCCTGGAAACACCATATATTTT.